This T cell receptor beta chain came from a study of shared clonotypes between healthy human individuals. In the study overall: Each donor's CD8 memory used one plate, CD8 naive two, each CD4 subset three.

The CDR3 is made up of 14 amino acids. Looked up from germline, CDR1 is GTSNPN and CDR2 is SVGIG (reference sequence). V was shortened by 1 base and J by 0 bases, with 8 bases between the two germline ends. In regard to this clone: Its antigen is still unknown.

Here immunoSEQ multiplex PCR was the method, and the copy in TCRdb shows in-frame clones only, minus some. The table includes 2.5 million or so clones, around nine tenths detected once. Study findings and constraints: Some clonotypes were shared by all four sorted-subset donors, while others were not shared. The non-shared ones had lower generation probabilities than the shared ones. It was anticipated that sequencing depth would influence how many clonotypes donors shared.

This sequence was found in a young man in good health. Sequencing input: naive CD4+ T cells sorted from blood. As to subset: CD45RA+ positively selected. The chain carries TRBV30 and TRBJ2-3, with D unresolved. The CDR3 region is CAWSGYTSTDTQYF. The CDR3 DNA follows: TGTGCCTGGAGTGGCTATACTAGCACAGATACGCAGTATTTT.